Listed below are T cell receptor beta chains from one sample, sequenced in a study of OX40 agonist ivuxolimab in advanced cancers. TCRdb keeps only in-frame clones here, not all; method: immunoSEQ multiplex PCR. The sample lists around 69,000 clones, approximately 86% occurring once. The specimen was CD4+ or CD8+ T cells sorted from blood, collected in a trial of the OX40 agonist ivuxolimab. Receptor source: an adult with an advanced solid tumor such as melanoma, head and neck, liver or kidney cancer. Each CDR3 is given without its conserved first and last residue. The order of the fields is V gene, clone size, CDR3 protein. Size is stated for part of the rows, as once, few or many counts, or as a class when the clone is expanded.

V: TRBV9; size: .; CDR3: ASSVGLTQGRGEKLF
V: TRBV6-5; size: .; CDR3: ASSWDSRFRTEAF
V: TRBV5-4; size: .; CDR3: ASSLQQGSPLH
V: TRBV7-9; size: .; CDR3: ASSRASGGTDTQY
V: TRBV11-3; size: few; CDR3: ASSQDRYEQY
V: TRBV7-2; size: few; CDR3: ASSPRSGGGASYNEQF
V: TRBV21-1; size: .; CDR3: ASSKGSGGRETQY
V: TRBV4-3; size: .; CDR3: ASSQEWGPGGGPGELF
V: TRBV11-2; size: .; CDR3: ASSQLTGELF
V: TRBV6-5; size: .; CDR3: ASSYSAGYNNSPLH
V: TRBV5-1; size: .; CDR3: ASSQWTDMDTEAF
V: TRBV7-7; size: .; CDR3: ASSQDNFPGNEQF
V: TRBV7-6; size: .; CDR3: ASIGGGKTQY
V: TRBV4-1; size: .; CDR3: ASSQGRGGQETQY
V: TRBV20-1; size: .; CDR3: SVQSETQY
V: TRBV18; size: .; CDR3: ASSPARAEETQY
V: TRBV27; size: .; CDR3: ASSPISGGHEQF
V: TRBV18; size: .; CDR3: ASSPPFQGGYNEQF
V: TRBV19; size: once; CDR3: ASNPHATQGEAF
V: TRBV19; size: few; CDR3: ASSQGSETQY
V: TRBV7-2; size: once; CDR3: ASSPGQDTEAF
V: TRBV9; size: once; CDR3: ASSVGAGSYNEQF
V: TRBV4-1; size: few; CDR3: ASSQDSGGRPLH
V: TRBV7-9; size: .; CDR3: ASSPGQGAWNTEAF
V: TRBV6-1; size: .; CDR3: ASSVAASGNTIY
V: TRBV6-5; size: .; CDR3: ASRGSGELF
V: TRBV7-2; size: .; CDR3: ASSLAEQGTQPQH
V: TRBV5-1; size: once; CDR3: ASSLGVQQETQY
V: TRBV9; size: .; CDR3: ASSVEGQGIYNEQF
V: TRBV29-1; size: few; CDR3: SVEAGRTEAF
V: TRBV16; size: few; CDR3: ASSPFQGASGNTIY
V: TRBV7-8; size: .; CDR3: ASSFDRAPGSTDTQY
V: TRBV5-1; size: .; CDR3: ASSSGEGNQPQH
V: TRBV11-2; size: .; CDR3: ASSSTGGSNQPQH
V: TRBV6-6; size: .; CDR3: ASSYSGQETQY
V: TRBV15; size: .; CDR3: ATSPGGRKFQETQY
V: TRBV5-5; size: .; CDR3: ASSSGLQGASDFYNEQF
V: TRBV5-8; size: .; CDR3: ASSREVGGSNQPQH
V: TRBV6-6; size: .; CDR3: ASSYSEGTQY
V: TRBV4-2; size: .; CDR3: ASSLGITGNTIY
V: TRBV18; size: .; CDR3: ASSPPTDRGVQPQH
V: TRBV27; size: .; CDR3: ASSSPAEETQY
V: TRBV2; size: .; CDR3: ASGPLGEKLF
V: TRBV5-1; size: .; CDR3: ASRAAGGDIQY
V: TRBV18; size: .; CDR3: ASSPGNREERETQY
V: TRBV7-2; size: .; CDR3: ASSLAPTQTESYGYT
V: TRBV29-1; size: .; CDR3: SVEGGVSSYNEQF
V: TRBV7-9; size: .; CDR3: ASSFFDQPQH
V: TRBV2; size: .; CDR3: ASSVLTGSTDTQY
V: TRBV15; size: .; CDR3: ATSRDGAGPYNEQF
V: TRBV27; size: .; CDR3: ASSLTGGGKWYNSPLH
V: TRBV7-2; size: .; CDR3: ASSFGGGAGANVLT
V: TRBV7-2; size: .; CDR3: ASSPRLAANNEQF